This T cell receptor (beta chain) was obtained from a study of blood T cell repertoires in COVID-19. For the study at large: The origin of the acute and convalescent COVID-19 samples was the United States, Italy and Spain. T cells, B-cell-depleted T cells, or PBMCs provided the cDNA or gDNA that served as material.

Original methodology: Using reference gene primer amplification, nucleated cell counts were estimated. TCRdb's copy holds only in-frame clones and misses some; the assay was immunoSEQ multiplex PCR. From that table come the V and J calls and clone size; the DNA was used to work out D and trimming. The table has approximately 50,000 clones, approximately 90% seen once. In germline, CDR1 is SNHLY, CDR2 FYNNEI. This CDR3 contains 12 residues. V lost 5 bases and J lost 15; bases outside the gene matches: 7. The sequence was collected from a man aged 40-50 years with acute or convalescent COVID-19. The chain carries TRBV2 and TRBJ2-1; 10 nucleotides match TRBD1. Input material: peripheral blood. CDR3 loop: CASSWDRGNLFF. The CDR3 nucleotides are TGTGCCAGCAGTTGGGACAGGGGAAATCTGTTCTTC.